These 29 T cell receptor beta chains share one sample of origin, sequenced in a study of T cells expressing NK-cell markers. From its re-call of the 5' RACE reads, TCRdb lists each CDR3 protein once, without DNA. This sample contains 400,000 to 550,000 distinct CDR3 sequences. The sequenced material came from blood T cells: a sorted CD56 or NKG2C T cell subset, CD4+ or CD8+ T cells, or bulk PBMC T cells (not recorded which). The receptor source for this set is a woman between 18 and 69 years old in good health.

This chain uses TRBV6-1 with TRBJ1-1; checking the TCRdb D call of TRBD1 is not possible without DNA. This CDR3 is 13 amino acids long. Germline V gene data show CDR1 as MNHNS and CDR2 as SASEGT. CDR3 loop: CAIQRDPQIGAFF.

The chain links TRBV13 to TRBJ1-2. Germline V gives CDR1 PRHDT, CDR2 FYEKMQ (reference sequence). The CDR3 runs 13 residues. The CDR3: CASSLGGIYGYTF.

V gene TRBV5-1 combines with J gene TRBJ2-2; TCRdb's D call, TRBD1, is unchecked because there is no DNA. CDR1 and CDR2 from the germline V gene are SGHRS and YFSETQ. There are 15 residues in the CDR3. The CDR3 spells CASSSRTGNTGELFF.

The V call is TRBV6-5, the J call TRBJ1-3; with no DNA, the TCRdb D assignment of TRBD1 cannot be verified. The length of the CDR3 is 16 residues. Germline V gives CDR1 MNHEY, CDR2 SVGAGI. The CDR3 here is CASSYSTGYSGNTIYF.

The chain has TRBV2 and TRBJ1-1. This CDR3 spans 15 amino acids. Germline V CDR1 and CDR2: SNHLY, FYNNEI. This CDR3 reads CASSESARSSTEAFF.

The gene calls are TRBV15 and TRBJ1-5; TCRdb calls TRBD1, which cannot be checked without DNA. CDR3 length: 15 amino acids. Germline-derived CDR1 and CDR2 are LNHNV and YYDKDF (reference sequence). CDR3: CATSGGGRGHQPQHF.

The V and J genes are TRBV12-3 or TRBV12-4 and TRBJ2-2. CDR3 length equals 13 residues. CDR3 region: CASRRASTGELFF.

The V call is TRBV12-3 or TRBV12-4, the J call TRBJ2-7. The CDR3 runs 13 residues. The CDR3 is CASSLSQPYEQYF.

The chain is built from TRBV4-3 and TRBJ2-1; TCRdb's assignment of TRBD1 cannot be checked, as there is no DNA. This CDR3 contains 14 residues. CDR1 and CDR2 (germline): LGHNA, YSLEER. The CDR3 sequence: CASSQVGTRGEQFF.

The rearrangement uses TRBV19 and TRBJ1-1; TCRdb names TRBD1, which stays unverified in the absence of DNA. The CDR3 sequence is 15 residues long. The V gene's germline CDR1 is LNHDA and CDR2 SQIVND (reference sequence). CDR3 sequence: CATDRGQLSNTEAFF.

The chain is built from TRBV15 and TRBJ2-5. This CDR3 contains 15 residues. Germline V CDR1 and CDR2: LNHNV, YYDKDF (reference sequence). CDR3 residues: CATSKRTNLGETQYF. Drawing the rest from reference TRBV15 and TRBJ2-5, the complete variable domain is DAMVIQNPRYQVTQFGKPVTLSCSQTLNHNVMYWYQQKSSQAPKLLFHYYDKDFNNEADTPDNFQSRRPNTSFCFLDIRSPGLGDTAMYLCATSKRTNLGETQYFGPGTRLLVL.

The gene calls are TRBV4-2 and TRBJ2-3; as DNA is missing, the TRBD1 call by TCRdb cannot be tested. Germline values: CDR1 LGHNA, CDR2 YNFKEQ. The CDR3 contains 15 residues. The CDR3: CASSLGRGAADTQYF.

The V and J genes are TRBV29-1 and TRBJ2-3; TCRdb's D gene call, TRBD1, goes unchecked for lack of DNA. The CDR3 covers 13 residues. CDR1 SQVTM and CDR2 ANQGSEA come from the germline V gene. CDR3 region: CSVEGRTASKLYF.

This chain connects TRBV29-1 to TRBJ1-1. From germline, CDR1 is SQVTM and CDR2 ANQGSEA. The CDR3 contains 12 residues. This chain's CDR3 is CSVDEGSTEAFF. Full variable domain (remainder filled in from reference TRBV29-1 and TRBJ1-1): SAVISQKPSRDICQRGTSLTIQCQVDSQVTMMFWYRQQPGQSLTLIATANQGSEATYESGFVIDKFPISRPNLTFSTLTVSNMSPEDSSIYLCSVDEGSTEAFFGQGTRLTVV.

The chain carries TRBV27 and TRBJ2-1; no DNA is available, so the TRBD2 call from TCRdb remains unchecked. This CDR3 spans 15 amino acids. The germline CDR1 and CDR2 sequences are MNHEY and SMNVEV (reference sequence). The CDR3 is CASNLLAGGDNEQFF.

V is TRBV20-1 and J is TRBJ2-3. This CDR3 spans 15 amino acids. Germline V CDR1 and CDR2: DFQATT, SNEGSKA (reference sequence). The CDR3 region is CSARVVAWSTDTQYF.

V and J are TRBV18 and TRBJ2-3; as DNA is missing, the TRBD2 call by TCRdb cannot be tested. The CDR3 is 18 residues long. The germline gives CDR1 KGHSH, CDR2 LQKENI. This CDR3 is CASSQPGLAGHSTDTQYF.

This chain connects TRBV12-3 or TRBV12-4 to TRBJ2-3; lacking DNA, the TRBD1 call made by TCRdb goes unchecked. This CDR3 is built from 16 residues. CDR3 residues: CASRRRTGFHPDTQYF.

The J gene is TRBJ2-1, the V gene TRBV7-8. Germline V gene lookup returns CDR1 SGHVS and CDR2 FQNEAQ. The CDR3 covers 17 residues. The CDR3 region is CASSLAGQAFSYNEQFF.

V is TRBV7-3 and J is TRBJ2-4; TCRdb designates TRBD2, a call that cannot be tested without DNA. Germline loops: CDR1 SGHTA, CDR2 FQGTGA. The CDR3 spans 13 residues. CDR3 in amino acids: CASSFNSGSIQYF. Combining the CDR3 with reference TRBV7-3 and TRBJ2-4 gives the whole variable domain GAGVSQTPSNKVTEKGKYVELRCDPISGHTALYWYRQSLGQGPEFLIYFQGTGAADDSGLPNDRFFAVRPEGSVSTLKIQRTERGDSAVYLCASSFNSGSIQYFGAGTRLSVL.

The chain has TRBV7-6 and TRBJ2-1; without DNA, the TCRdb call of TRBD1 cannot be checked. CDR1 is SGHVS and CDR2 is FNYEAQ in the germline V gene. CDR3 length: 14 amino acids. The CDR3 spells CASSLATGADEQFF.

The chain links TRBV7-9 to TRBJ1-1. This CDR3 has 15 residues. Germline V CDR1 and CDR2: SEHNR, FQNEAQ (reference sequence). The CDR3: CASSLGSGRFPEAFF.

This CDR3 is CSARVLGAGGAYNEQFF. The rearrangement links TRBV20-1 to TRBJ2-1; TCRdb returns TRBD2, unconfirmable since there is no DNA. CDR3 length: 17 residues. The V gene's germline CDR1 is DFQATT and CDR2 SNEGSKA (reference sequence).

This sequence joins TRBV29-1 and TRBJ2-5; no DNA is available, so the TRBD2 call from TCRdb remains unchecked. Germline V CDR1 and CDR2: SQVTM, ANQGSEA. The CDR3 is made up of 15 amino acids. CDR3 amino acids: CSTVLAGKYPETQYF.

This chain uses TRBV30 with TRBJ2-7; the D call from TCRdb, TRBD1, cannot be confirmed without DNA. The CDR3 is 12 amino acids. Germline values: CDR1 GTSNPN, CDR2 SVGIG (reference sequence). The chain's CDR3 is CAWRTETYEQYF.

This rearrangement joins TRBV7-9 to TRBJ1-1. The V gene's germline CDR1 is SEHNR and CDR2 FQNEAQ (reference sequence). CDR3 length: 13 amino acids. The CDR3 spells CASQYDRNTEAFF.

The chain's CDR3 is CASSVPLEGGEQYF. The chain carries TRBV9 and TRBJ2-7; with no DNA, the TCRdb D assignment of TRBD2 cannot be verified. The CDR3 loop spans 14 amino acids. Looked up from germline, CDR1 is SGDLS and CDR2 is YYNGEE.

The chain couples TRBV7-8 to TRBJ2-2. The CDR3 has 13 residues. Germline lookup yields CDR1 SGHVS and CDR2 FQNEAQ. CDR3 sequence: CASSLSGDGELFF. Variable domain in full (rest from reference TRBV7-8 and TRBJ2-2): GAGVSQSPRYKVAKRGQDVALRCDPISGHVSLFWYQQALGQGPEFLTYFQNEAQLDKSGLPSDRFFAERPEGSVSTLKIQRTQQEDSAVYLCASSLSGDGELFFGEGSRLTVL.

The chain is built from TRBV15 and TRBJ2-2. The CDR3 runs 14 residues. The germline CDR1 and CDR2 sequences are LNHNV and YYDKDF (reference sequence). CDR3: CATSRDRGGGELFF.